The 28 T cell receptor beta chains below were found in one sample sequenced in a study of T cell changes during pregnancy in multiple sclerosis. The method was immunoSEQ multiplex PCR; TCRdb's version includes in-frame clones alone and lacks a portion of them. Of about 80,000 clones listed, approximately 90% are singletons. Specimen: CD4+ T cells from peripheral blood mononuclear cells, collected before pregnancy. These receptors were collected from a female donor with multiple sclerosis, enrolled in a pregnancy study.

The rearrangement joins TRBV6-9 to TRBJ2-7, with 8 bases that match TRBD2. The V segment lost 2 bases and the J segment 5 bases; nucleotides outside the gene matches: 2. This CDR3 is 13 amino acids long. CDR1 MNHGY and CDR2 SVAAGI come from the germline V gene. This CDR3 is CASSYRGGNEQYF. In DNA form, the CDR3 reads TGTGCCAGCAGTTATCGGGGGGGCAACGAGCAGTACTTC.

V usage is TRBV6-1 and J usage is TRBJ2-3, with D possibly matching TRBD1 (6 bases). Trimming shortened V by 3 bases and J by 0 bases, and 13 bases separated the two germline ends. CDR1 and CDR2 from the germline V gene are MNHNS and SASEGT. The CDR3 spans 16 residues. CDR3 nucleotides: TGTGCCAGCAGTGAGTGGGACATCCCTAGCACAGATACGCAGTATTTT. It translates to CASSEWDIPSTDTQYF.

This rearrangement joins TRBV5-1 to TRBJ2-7; 8 nucleotides match TRBD1. V lost 1 base and J lost 4; bases outside the gene matches: 4. The CDR3 length is 14 residues. The V gene's germline CDR1 is SGHRS and CDR2 YFSETQ. CDR3 nucleotides: TGCGCCAGCAGCTTGCCGACAGGGGTTTACGAGCAGTACTTC. It encodes CASSLPTGVYEQYF.

The gene calls are TRBV2 and TRBJ2-3; 8 bases agree with TRBD1. Trimming cost V 6 bases and J 4 bases; bases outside gene matches: 6. The CDR3 is 14 amino acids. Germline values: CDR1 SNHLY, CDR2 FYNNEI. In DNA, the CDR3 is TGTGCCAGCAGGGGACAGGTACACGCAGATACGCAGTATTTT. It is translated as CASRGQVHADTQYF.

The rearrangement uses TRBV19 and TRBJ1-1, with D maybe TRBD1 (5 bases). The length of the CDR3 is 13 residues. Germline V CDR1 and CDR2: LNHDA, SQIVND (reference sequence). V was shortened by 9 bases and J by 0 bases, with 11 bases between the two germline ends. The CDR3 sequence: CASWADMNTEAFF. DNA of the CDR3: TGTGCCAGCTGGGCGGACATGAACACTGAAGCTTTCTTT.

This rearrangement joins TRBV5-1 to TRBJ2-1; TRBD2 is a possible D gene (6 bases). CDR3 length equals 16 residues. Germline loops: CDR1 SGHRS, CDR2 YFSETQ. V was cut by 1 base and J by 4 bases, with 15 bases left in between. The DNA of the CDR3 is TGCGCCAGCAGCTTGCTTGTCCCAGGGACTTACAATGAGCAGTTCTTC. Protein sequence: CASSLLVPGTYNEQFF. The full variable domain, completed using reference TRBV5-1 and TRBJ2-1, is KAGVTQTPRYLIKTRGQQVTLSCSPISGHRSVSWYQQTPGQGLQFLFEYFSETQRNKGNFPGRFSGRQFSNSRSEMNVSTLELGDSALYLCASSLLVPGTYNEQFFGPGTRLTVL.

This rearrangement joins TRBV25-1 to TRBJ1-1, with D tentatively TRBD1 (6 bases). The V gene lost 4 bases and the J gene lost 1 base, with 10 bases spanning the gap. The germline V gene encodes CDR1 MGHDK and CDR2 SYGVNS. This CDR3 contains 14 residues. The DNA for the CDR3 is TGTGCCAGCAGTGCCCGGACAGCGAACACTGAAGCTTTCTTT. This codes for CASSARTANTEAFF.

The V call is TRBV27, the J call TRBJ2-5, with D tentatively TRBD2 (7 bases). CDR3 size: 15 residues. V lost 5 bases to trimming and J lost 5 bases, with 18 bases between them. Looked up from germline, CDR1 is MNHEY and CDR2 is SMNVEV (reference sequence). This CDR3 reads CASSGTTGIWETQYF. CDR3 nucleotide sequence: TGTGCCAGCAGTGGGACTACAGGGATCTGGGAGACCCAGTACTTC.

This chain links TRBV5-1 with TRBJ2-3, with TRBD2 matching over 9 bases. Germline assignment: CDR1 SGHRS and CDR2 YFSETQ. V dropped 5 bases and J dropped 2; count of bases not matched to a gene: 3. The length of the CDR3 is 14 residues. The CDR3 nucleotides read TGCGCCAGCAGTCTAGCGGGAACCACAGATACGCAGTATTTT. Amino acid sequence: CASSLAGTTDTQYF. The variable domain in full, with the rest retrieved from reference TRBV5-1 and TRBJ2-3, is KAGVTQTPRYLIKTRGQQVTLSCSPISGHRSVSWYQQTPGQGLQFLFEYFSETQRNKGNFPGRFSGRQFSNSRSEMNVSTLELGDSALYLCASSLAGTTDTQYFGPGTRLTVL.

The rearrangement uses TRBV7-8 and TRBJ2-7; D is ambiguous. Per germline, CDR1 SGHVS and CDR2 FQNEAQ. This CDR3 spans 13 amino acids. Trimming shortened V by 1 base and J by 3 bases, and 7 bases separated the two germline ends. CDR3 bases: TGTGCCAGCAGCTTAGACAGCCACTACGAGCAGTACTTC. This gives the protein CASSLDSHYEQYF.

The V call is TRBV6-5, the J call TRBJ2-1, with 8 nucleotides matching TRBD2. This CDR3 has 15 residues. V dropped 3 bases and J dropped 7; count of bases not matched to a gene: 8. Germline lookup yields CDR1 MNHEY and CDR2 SVGAGI. CDR3 amino acids: CASSYKSGGQNEQFF. In DNA, the CDR3 is TGTGCCAGCAGTTATAAGTCGGGGGGGCAAAATGAGCAGTTCTTC.

The chain has TRBV29-1 and TRBJ2-2, with 8 bases identical to TRBD1. J gave up 1 base and V 4 bases, and 2 bases lay outside the gene matches. This CDR3 comprises 14 residues. Germline CDR1 is SQVTM and CDR2 is ANQGSEA. The CDR3 here is CSVGTGMNTGELFF. The CDR3 coding sequence is TGCAGCGTTGGGACAGGGATGAACACCGGGGAGCTGTTTTTT.

J is TRBJ1-5 and V is TRBV7-2, with D possibly TRBD1 on 5 matching bases. There are 16 residues in the CDR3. Germline lookup yields CDR1 SGHTA and CDR2 FQGNSA. Deletions cut 0 bases from V and 0 bases from J, with 9 bases between. The CDR3 DNA sequence: TGTGCCAGCAGCTTAGCCAGGGTCCATAGCAATCAGCCCCAGCATTTT. Residues: CASSLARVHSNQPQHF. Full variable domain (outside the CDR3, taken from reference TRBV7-2 and TRBJ1-5): GAGVSQSPSNKVTEKGKDVELRCDPISGHTALYWYRQSLGQGLEFLIYFQGNSAPDKSGLPSDRFSAERTGGSVSTLTIQRTQQEDSAVYLCASSLARVHSNQPQHFGDGTRLSIL.

V gene TRBV5-1 combines with J gene TRBJ2-7; possibly TRBD1 for D (6 bases). The CDR3 contains 15 residues. Germline CDR1 and CDR2: SGHRS and YFSETQ. Trimming stripped 3 bases from V and 2 bases from J, with 15 bases between. CDR3 amino acids: CASSSGWDKTYEQYF. CDR3 coding DNA: TGCGCCAGCAGCTCGGGTTGGGACAAAACCTACGAGCAGTACTTC.

The DNA for the CDR3 is TGTGCCAGCACCAGTCAGGGCCTAGGAAAACTGTTTTTT. It translates to CASTSQGLGKLFF. The chain recombines TRBV28 with TRBJ1-4, with a weak D call TRBD1 (5 bases). Trimming left V 7 bases short and J 10 bases short, with 16 bases between. Germline CDR1 is MDHEN and CDR2 is SYDVKM. This CDR3 has 13 residues.

V gene TRBV7-9 combines with J gene TRBJ2-5; TRBD2 is a possible D gene (5 bases). Germline V gene sequence: CDR1 SEHNR, CDR2 FQNEAQ (reference sequence). V lost 5 bases, J lost 5 bases, and 6 bases lay in between. The length of the CDR3 is 11 residues. CDR3 amino acids: CASSTGETQYF. In DNA, the CDR3 is TGTGCCAGCAGCACGGGGGAGACCCAGTACTTC.

The genes are TRBV7-9 and TRBJ2-3; TRBD2 matches at 9 bases. Germline lookup yields CDR1 SEHNR and CDR2 FQNEAQ (reference sequence). V was clipped by 6 bases and J by 3 bases; unmatched bases: 7. The CDR3 is made up of 15 amino acids. CDR3 residues: CASRLTSGVTDTQYF. CDR3 in DNA: TGTGCCAGCAGGTTGACTAGCGGAGTAACAGATACGCAGTATTTT. The full variable domain, completed using reference TRBV7-9 and TRBJ2-3, is DTGVSQNPRHKITKRGQNVTFRCDPISEHNRLYWYRQTLGQGPEFLTYFQNEAQLEKSRLLSDRFSAERPKGSFSTLEIQRTEQGDSAMYLCASRLTSGVTDTQYFGPGTRLTVL.

The chain couples TRBV6-5 to TRBJ1-5; 9 bases align to TRBD1. The CDR3 length is 14 residues. Unmatched junction bases numbered 5, after V lost 2 bases and J lost 9 bases. Per germline, CDR1 MNHEY and CDR2 SVGAGI. CDR3 in DNA: TGTGCCAGCAGTTACGGGACGACAGGGGGGCCCCAGCATTTT. This translates into CASSYGTTGGPQHF.

The rearrangement uses TRBV7-8 and TRBJ2-2; D is perhaps TRBD2 (6 bases). The V end was cut by 1 base, the J end by 4 bases, with 13 bases between. This CDR3 contains 16 residues. Germline assignment: CDR1 SGHVS and CDR2 FQNEAQ. The CDR3 here is CASSLGVGGSTGELFF. The CDR3 DNA sequence: TGTGCCAGCAGCTTAGGGGTGGGAGGCTCCACCGGGGAGCTGTTTTTT.

This clone was observed once. The chain links TRBV7-9 to TRBJ1-1, with D hard to call. This CDR3 has 15 residues. Germline CDR1 and CDR2: SEHNR and FQNEAQ (reference sequence). With 5 bases removed from V and 1 base from J, the gap between germline ends came to 14 bases. This chain's CDR3 is CASSPGIRGNTEAFF. CDR3 bases: TGTGCCAGCAGCCCCGGGATTCGCGGGAACACTGAAGCTTTCTTT.

The gene calls are TRBV5-6 and TRBJ1-1, with TRBD1 matching 8 bases. Losses at the gene ends were 2 bases for V and 3 bases for J; bases not matched to a gene: 6. Germline CDR1 is SGHDT and CDR2 is YYEEEE. The length of the CDR3 is 15 residues. The CDR3 spells CASSLWAGGHTEAFF. The CDR3 DNA is TGTGCCAGCAGCTTATGGGCAGGGGGCCACACTGAAGCTTTCTTT.

This sequence joins TRBV27 and TRBJ2-7, with D perhaps matching TRBD2 (5 bases). The CDR3 is made up of 13 amino acids. The germline V gene has CDR1 MNHEY and CDR2 SMNVEV (reference sequence). V lost 5 bases and J 2 bases, leaving 10 bases between the germline ends. The CDR3 DNA reads TGTGCCAGCAGTGCGGACGGGGCCTACGAGCAGTACTTC. It translates to CASSADGAYEQYF.

Regarding this clone: The sample contains more than one DNA sequence encoding this CDR3. The V and J genes are TRBV29-1 and TRBJ1-2; the D gene is possibly TRBD1 (6 bases). Germline V gene data show CDR1 as SQVTM and CDR2 as ANQGSEA. The CDR3 sequence is 12 residues long. V was cut by 3 bases and J by 4 bases, with 9 bases left in between. CDR3 in amino acids: CSVEEGGYGYTF. The CDR3 DNA reads as TGCAGCGTTGAGGAAGGGGGCTATGGCTACACCTTC. The whole variable domain, filled in from reference TRBV29-1 and TRBJ1-2, reads SAVISQKPSRDICQRGTSLTIQCQVDSQVTMMFWYRQQPGQSLTLIATANQGSEATYESGFVIDKFPISRPNLTFSTLTVSNMSPEDSSIYLCSVEEGGYGYTFGSGTRLTVV.

The chain has TRBV6-4 and TRBJ2-3; 10 bases are shared with TRBD2. The CDR3 runs 16 residues. The germline CDR1 and CDR2 sequences are MRHNA and SNTAGT. V shed 5 bases, J shed 0 bases, and the junction held 5 bases outside the gene matches. In nucleotides, the CDR3 is TGTGCCAGCAGTTTACGAGCGGGGGGGAGCACAGATACGCAGTATTTT. This sequence encodes CASSLRAGGSTDTQYF.

The chain carries TRBV6-1 and TRBJ2-7, with a weak D call TRBD1 (6 bases). Germline V gives CDR1 MNHNS, CDR2 SASEGT. Trimming removed 6 bases from V and 5 bases from J, with 14 bases in between. The CDR3 is 13 residues long. CDR3 protein: CASRDGTFDEQYF. The CDR3, as DNA: TGTGCCAGCAGGGACGGGACATTTGACGAGCAGTACTTC.

This chain uses TRBV11-2 with TRBJ2-7, with 8 nucleotides matching TRBD1. Per germline, CDR1 SGHAT and CDR2 FQNNGV. CDR3 length: 13 amino acids. V shed 5 bases, J shed 3 bases, and the junction held 3 bases outside the gene matches. The CDR3 sequence is CASSLTGVYEQYF. Written as DNA, the CDR3 is TGTGCCAGCAGCCTGACAGGGGTCTACGAGCAGTACTTC.

The chain employs TRBV2 and TRBJ1-5; D is ambiguous. The CDR3 contains 13 residues. The germline gives CDR1 SNHLY, CDR2 FYNNEI. Between the trimmed V and J ends, which lost 2 bases and 3 bases, there was a span of 5 bases. The DNA for the CDR3 is TGTGCCAGCAGTGAAATCTCCAATCAGCCCCAGCATTTT. It codes for CASSEISNQPQHF.

The chain couples TRBV6-6 to TRBJ2-5; 11 bases map to TRBD2. The CDR3 is made up of 15 amino acids. Germline V gene data show CDR1 as MNHNY and CDR2 as SVGAGI (reference sequence). J gave up 4 bases and V 7 bases, and 8 bases lay outside the gene matches. The CDR3, as DNA: TGTGCCAGCACCGATAGCGGGAGGGCCGCAGAGACCCAGTACTTC. Encoded protein: CASTDSGRAAETQYF.